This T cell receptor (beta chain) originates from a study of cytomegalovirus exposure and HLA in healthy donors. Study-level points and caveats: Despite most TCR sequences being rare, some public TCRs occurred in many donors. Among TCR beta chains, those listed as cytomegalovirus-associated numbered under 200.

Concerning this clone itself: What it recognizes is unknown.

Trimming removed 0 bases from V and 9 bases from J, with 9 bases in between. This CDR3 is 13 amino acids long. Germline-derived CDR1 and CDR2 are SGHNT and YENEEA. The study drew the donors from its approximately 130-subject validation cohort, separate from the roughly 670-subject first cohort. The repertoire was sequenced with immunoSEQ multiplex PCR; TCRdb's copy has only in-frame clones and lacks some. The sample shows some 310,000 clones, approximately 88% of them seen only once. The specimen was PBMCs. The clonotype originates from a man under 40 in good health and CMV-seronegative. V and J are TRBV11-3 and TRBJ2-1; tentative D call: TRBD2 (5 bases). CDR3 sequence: CASSLETGIEQFF. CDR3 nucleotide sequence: TGTGCCAGCAGCTTAGAAACCGGGATTGAGCAGTTCTTC.